The source of this T cell receptor (beta chain) is a study of cytomegalovirus exposure and HLA in healthy donors. General observations from the study: The presence/absence work took it that sequencing depth was about the same across donors. Looking again later, the authors saw that most CMV-associated TCR beta chains seemed HLA-restricted. Differences between HLA loci emerged in a later analysis of TCR association rates, with DRB1 most and HLA-C fewest.

The CDR3 covers 17 residues. CDR1 MRHNA and CDR2 SNTAGT come from the germline V gene. With 0 bases clipped from V and 4 bases from J, the junction kept 6 bases outside the gene matches. Primers for the PCR totalled 60 Vbeta and 13 Jbeta. Libraries were prepared by immunoSEQ multiplex PCR; TCRdb keeps only in-frame clonotypes and omits some of them. The table lists approximately 90,000 clones, about 75% of them singletons, with roughly 2% in the top ten. Participants comprised healthy donors of bone marrow. About this clone itself: The antigen is unknown.

This receptor was obtained from a man aged 35-49 years in good health and CMV-seronegative. Sequenced: PBMCs. This chain connects TRBV6-4 to TRBJ2-1; 10 bases match TRBD2. CDR3 DNA: TGTGCCAGCAGTGACTCGAAGGGACTAGCGTTATACAATGAGCAGTTCTTC. It encodes CASSDSKGLALYNEQFF.